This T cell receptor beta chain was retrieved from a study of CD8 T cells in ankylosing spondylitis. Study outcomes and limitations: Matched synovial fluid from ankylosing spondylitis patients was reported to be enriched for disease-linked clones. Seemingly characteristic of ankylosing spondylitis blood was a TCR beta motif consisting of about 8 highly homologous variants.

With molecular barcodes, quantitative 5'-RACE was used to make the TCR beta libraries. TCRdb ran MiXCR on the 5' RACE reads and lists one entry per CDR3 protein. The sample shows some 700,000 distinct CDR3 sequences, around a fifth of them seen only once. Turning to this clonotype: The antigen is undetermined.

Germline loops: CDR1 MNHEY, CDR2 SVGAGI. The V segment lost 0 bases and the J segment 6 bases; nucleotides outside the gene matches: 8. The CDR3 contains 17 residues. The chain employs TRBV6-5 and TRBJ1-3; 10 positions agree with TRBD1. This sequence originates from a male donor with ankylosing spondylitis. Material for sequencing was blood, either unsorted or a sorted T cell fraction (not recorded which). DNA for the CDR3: TGTGCCAGCAGTTACTCGCCAGCCGGGACAGGGGTAAACACCATATATTTT. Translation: CASSYSPAGTGVNTIYF.